The 18 T cell receptor beta chains given below trace back to one sample, sequenced in a study of OX40 agonist ivuxolimab in advanced cancers. TCRdb keeps only in-frame clones here, not all; method: immunoSEQ multiplex PCR. The profile covers about 59,000 clones, with approximately 80% appearing a single time and roughly 2% taken by the ten largest. The sequenced sample was CD4+ or CD8+ T cells sorted from blood, obtained in a trial of the OX40 agonist ivuxolimab. The receptors were sampled from an adult with an advanced solid tumor such as melanoma, head and neck, liver or kidney cancer.

The J gene is TRBJ2-7, the V gene TRBV10-1, with 16 bases that match TRBD2. Germline V gene sequence: CDR1 WNHNN, CDR2 SYGVQD (reference sequence). The CDR3 is made up of 15 amino acids. The trim removed 6 bases at V and 3 bases at J, leaving 2 bases unmatched. CDR3 nucleotides: TGCGCCAGCAGGGGGACTAGCGGGAGGGACTACGAGCAGTACTTC. Its protein product is CASRGTSGRDYEQYF.

This clone was seen only once. The chain couples TRBV28 to TRBJ1-1, with D perhaps TRBD1 (6 bases). The CDR3 covers 16 residues. Germline V gene lookup returns CDR1 MDHEN and CDR2 SYDVKM. V was shortened by 6 bases and J by 3 bases, with 20 bases between the two germline ends. CDR3 protein: CASSTPVGGRDTEAFF. Here the CDR3 DNA reads TGTGCCAGCAGCACCCCGGTGGGGGGGCGGGACACTGAAGCTTTCTTT.

V usage is TRBV5-1 and J usage is TRBJ2-1; 11 nucleotides align to TRBD2. The trim removed 0 bases at V and 13 bases at J, leaving 15 bases unmatched. The CDR3 runs 17 residues. Germline values: CDR1 SGHRS, CDR2 YFSETQ. This CDR3 is CASSLAPATSGGSRQFF. The CDR3 bases are TGCGCCAGCAGCTTGGCCCCGGCAACTAGCGGGGGCTCCCGTCAGTTCTTC. The entire variable domain, with the rest obtained from reference TRBV5-1 and TRBJ2-1, is as follows: KAGVTQTPRYLIKTRGQQVTLSCSPISGHRSVSWYQQTPGQGLQFLFEYFSETQRNKGNFPGRFSGRQFSNSRSEMNVSTLELGDSALYLCASSLAPATSGGSRQFFGPGTRLTVL.

This clone was picked up a small number of times. This chain links TRBV9 with TRBJ2-3; TRBD2 agrees at 12 bases. Losses at the gene ends were 0 bases for V and 3 bases for J; bases not matched to a gene: 2. Germline V CDR1 and CDR2: SGDLS, YYNGEE. This CDR3 is 16 amino acids long. As DNA, the CDR3 is TGTGCCAGCAGCGTAGCTACTAGCGGGGGGACAGATACGCAGTATTTT. Its protein is CASSVATSGGTDTQYF.

The chain links TRBV30 to TRBJ1-1; D might be TRBD1 (6 bases). This CDR3 is built from 14 residues. V dropped 1 base and J dropped 10 bases, with 19 bases sitting between them. The germline V gene has CDR1 GTSNPN and CDR2 SVGIG (reference sequence). Written as DNA, the CDR3 is TGTGCCTGGAGTGACCCCGGCCAGGGGAGAGCAGCTTTCTTT. It is translated as CAWSDPGQGRAAFF.

The chain links TRBV2 to TRBJ1-2; D call uncertain. The V end lost 4 bases, the J end lost 8 bases, and 17 bases lay between the germline ends. This CDR3 region has 14 residues. Germline loops: CDR1 SNHLY, CDR2 FYNNEI. The CDR3 spells CASSAWAGEWGYTF. DNA of the CDR3: TGTGCCAGCAGTGCTTGGGCCGGGGAATGGGGCTACACCTTC.

The chain couples TRBV14 to TRBJ2-3; D uncertain. The CDR3 sequence is 11 residues long. The V end lost 1 base, the J end lost 11 bases, and 7 bases lay between the germline ends. Germline CDR1 SGHDN, CDR2 FVKESK. CDR3 nucleotides: TGTGCCAGCAGCCAAGGGCAATTGCAGTATTTT. This sequence encodes CASSQGQLQYF. Using reference TRBV14 and TRBJ2-3 for the parts outside the CDR3, the full variable domain is EAGVTQFPSHSVIEKGQTVTLRCDPISGHDNLYWYRRVMGKEIKFLLHFVKESKQDESGMPNNRFLAERTGGTYSTLKVQPAELEDSGVYFCASSQGQLQYFGPGTRLTVL.

The chain combines TRBV11-3 with TRBJ1-3, with 7 bases aligning to TRBD1. The CDR3 sequence is 14 residues long. Losses at the gene ends were 5 bases for V and 0 bases for J; bases not matched to a gene: 1. Germline V gene data show CDR1 as SGHNT and CDR2 as YENEEA. The CDR3, as DNA: TGTGCCAGCAGCCCAGGGGGCTCTGGAAACACCATATATTTT. Residues: CASSPGGSGNTIYF.

This clone was recorded once. CDR3 in DNA: TGTGCCAGCAGTGAAATGGGGGGGTCCTACAATGAGCAGTTCTTC. It specifies CASSEMGGSYNEQFF. This chain uses TRBV2 with TRBJ2-1, with TRBD2 identical over 7 bases. After removal of 2 bases from V and 1 base from J, the junction contained 2 bases not matched to a gene. CDR1 is SNHLY, CDR2 FYNNEI, per germline. The CDR3 extends over 15 amino acids.

The CDR3 region is CASSLSAGETTGELFF. In DNA form, the CDR3 reads TGTGCCAGCAGCTTAAGCGCGGGGGAGACCACCGGGGAGCTGTTTTTT. The chain combines TRBV7-2 with TRBJ2-2, with 7 bases fitting TRBD2. The CDR3 spans 16 residues. Per the germline V gene, CDR1 is SGHTA and CDR2 is FQGNSA. J gave up 4 bases and V 2 bases, and 7 bases lay outside the gene matches.

The chain uses TRBV10-3 and TRBJ1-2; D uncertain. CDR3 size: 14 residues. Germline V gene sequence: CDR1 ENHRY, CDR2 SYGVKD. V lost 0 bases and J lost 6, with 11 bases in between. Written as DNA, the CDR3 is TGTGCCATCAGTGAGTCGAACAGCAATCATGGCTACACCTTC. Translated, it gives CAISESNSNHGYTF.

A single count supports this clone. The chain combines TRBV7-8 with TRBJ2-5, with D possibly TRBD1 on 7 matching bases. Germline V CDR1 and CDR2: SGHVS, FQNEAQ. Trimming left V 5 bases short and J 5 bases short, with 21 bases between. This CDR3 region has 16 residues. CDR3 residues: CASSPRTGPRGETQYF. The CDR3 bases are TGTGCCAGCAGCCCACGGACAGGACCCCGGGGGGAGACCCAGTACTTC.

CDR3 residues: CASRATTEAMNTEAFF. DNA of the CDR3: TGTGCCAGCAGGGCTACGACCGAAGCCATGAACACTGAAGCTTTCTTT. The chain recombines TRBV6-4 with TRBJ1-1; no firm D call. Trimming took 6 bases from V and 0 from J, leaving 17 bases between them. The CDR3 spans 16 residues. Germline CDR1 reads MRHNA; CDR2 reads SNTAGT.

This clone appeared a single time. The chain couples TRBV5-4 to TRBJ2-5; a weak D match, TRBD1 (5 bases). The ends were cut back, 1 base at V and 2 bases at J, with 6 bases in the middle. CDR3 length: 13 amino acids. Per the germline V gene, CDR1 is SGHNT and CDR2 is YYREEE (reference sequence). The CDR3 region has the DNA TGTGCCAGCAGCTTGCCAGGGCAAGAGACCCAGTACTTC. This translates into CASSLPGQETQYF.

This chain links TRBV6-1 with TRBJ2-2, with D possibly TRBD1 on 6 matching bases. The ends were cut back, 6 bases at V and 6 bases at J, with 14 bases in the middle. The germline gives CDR1 MNHNS, CDR2 SASEGT. This CDR3 spans 14 amino acids. CDR3 in DNA: TGTGCCAGCAGCATTAACAGGGACCCCGGGGAGCTGTTTTTT. It specifies CASSINRDPGELFF.

This clone was seen a few times. The rearrangement links TRBV2 to TRBJ1-2; D is perhaps TRBD1 (5 bases). Germline assignment: CDR1 SNHLY and CDR2 FYNNEI. Trimming removed 6 bases from V and 3 bases from J, with 8 bases in between. The CDR3 is 12 residues long. This chain's CDR3 is CASRGRDYGYTF. CDR3 DNA: TGTGCCAGCAGGGGGCGAGACTATGGCTACACCTTC.

The chain combines TRBV5-1 with TRBJ2-3; TRBD1 is a possible D gene (6 bases). CDR3 length equals 18 residues. Germline lookup yields CDR1 SGHRS and CDR2 YFSETQ. Trimming took 0 bases from V and 2 from J, leaving 19 bases between them. The CDR3 here is CASSLEVGQGLITDTQYF. CDR3 nucleotides: TGCGCCAGCAGCTTGGAGGTAGGTCAGGGGCTAATCACAGATACGCAGTATTTT.

V is TRBV28 and J is TRBJ2-2; 9 bases fit TRBD1. This CDR3 is 14 amino acids long. J was trimmed by 6 bases and V by 8 bases; bases with no gene match: 7. Germline values: CDR1 MDHEN, CDR2 SYDVKM. CDR3 protein: CASGRTGEAGELFF. CDR3 in DNA: TGTGCCAGCGGGCGGACAGGGGAAGCCGGGGAGCTGTTTTTT.